The subject of this entry is one TCR beta chain. The antigen it recognizes is unknown. Per-base qualities were not stored, and no clone one base away is much larger. The data were taken from a study of cytotoxic CD8 clonotypes in ibrutinib-treated CLL (dated by TCRdb to about 2021). Turning to the overall study: The cohort had some eleven relapsed/refractory and roughly 15 treatment-naive patients; fewer than 18 were IGHV unmutated. Responses were partial in about 25 patients and complete in 2; after median about 63 months follow-up, around 14 stayed in remission and roughly twelve progressed. All remission and progressive disease samples were collected while patients were still receiving ibrutinib. An average of around 250,000 productive templates and 94,082 productive rearrangements was obtained per sample. Of the 90 or so participants in the trial, 25 to 30 had longitudinal samples available. Cryopreserved peripheral blood mononuclear cells were collected at three points: before therapy, at response, and at either sustained remission or disease progression. The response samples were drawn at a median of around eleven months into treatment, with a range of about 6 to 36 months.

Study-level results and caveats: Sampling times were not matched between sustained-remission and progressing patients, and lymph node repertoires were not studied. Clonality increased at ibrutinib response, stayed stable in sustained remission, and fell back toward baseline at progression. Public clonotypes were found to be uncommon and were observed to contract or remain stable during treatment; the increase in clonality was shown to reflect expansion of private clonotypes at ibrutinib response. At baseline, clonality was higher than in age-matched healthy donors and showed a strong correlation with circulating CD8+ T-cell counts.

The label giving this sample's time point can be read as: roughly 2 years on ibrutinib. Approximately 2 micrograms of genomic DNA were extracted from cryopreserved PBMCs for TCR beta library preparation. Longitudinal blood samples from CLL patients receiving ibrutinib monotherapy were subjected to high-throughput TCR beta sequencing. The patients were enrolled in a single-center, open-label phase 2 trial of ibrutinib monotherapy. The goal of deep resolution MiSeq sequencing was a depth between 1 in 1 million and 1 in 200,000 T cells, and coverage averaged 10x per clonotype. TCR beta libraries were generated with the immunoSEQ hsTCRB Kit. From the authors' description of their analysis: ImmunoSEQ Data Assistant and ImmunoSEQ Analyzer were used for data analysis, and V, D and J genes were assigned according to IMGT definitions. Clonality, which ranges from 0 to 1, was calculated as one minus the normalized Shannon entropy of productive rearrangement frequencies. Only overrepresented clonotypes making up at least 0.05% of the repertoire of each patient were included in the public clonotype analysis. About a dozen repertoires from age-matched healthy donors, obtained from immuneACCESS, served as clonality controls. TCRdb's version of the immuneACCESS table is confined to in-frame rearrangements and falls short of the full clone set. An unresolved V gene accounts for under half of the shortfall where checked; the remainder is of unknown origin. V, J and clone size derive from that table, while D and trimming were established from the DNA sequence. The sample table records 200,000 to 250,000 clones; 60% to 75% of these occur just once. Together, the top ten hold 15% of the sample.

Material: PBMCs, obtained after 24 months of ibrutinib treatment. The sequence came from a human donor with chronic lymphocytic leukemia.

DNA sequence: TGTGCCAGCAGTCGGGGGCGGGGCACAGATACGCAGTATTTT. This encodes CASSRGRGTDTQYF. The sequence is built from TRBV9 and TRBJ2-3; the D assignment is uncertain and may be TRBD1 or TRBD2, with 6 bases supporting each. For CDR1 and CDR2, the germline V gene lists SGDLS and YYNGEE. The trim is 5 bases for V and 1 base for J, with a gap of 11 bases between the germline ends. From cysteine to phenylalanine, the CDR3 is 14 amino acids long. The only DNA kept is the CDR3, 42 bases in frame from the first base.